Below are 32 T cell receptor beta chains sequenced from a single sample in a study of early T cells in non-severe SARS-CoV-2 infection. TCRdb reanalysed the 5' RACE reads using MiXCR and keeps one entry per CDR3 protein. Of roughly 100,000 distinct CDR3 sequences in the sample, about an eighth were seen once. The sequenced material came from whole blood. All receptors derive from an adult who was a healthcare worker with PCR-confirmed SARS-CoV-2 infection or an uninfected control (not recorded which).

This clonotype was seen a handful of times. The genes are TRBV18 and TRBJ2-3; D not resolved. There are 15 residues in the CDR3. CDR1 and CDR2 (germline): KGHSH, LQKENI. Trimming removed 3 bases at V and 7 bases at J, with 17 bases between. This CDR3 is CASSPNSRGPNTQYF. CDR3 nucleotide sequence: TGTGCCAGCTCACCGAACTCACGAGGACCCAATACGCAGTATTTT.

The table lists this clonotype with many counts. This sequence joins TRBV30 and TRBJ2-7, with unresolved D. The CDR3 totals 11 residues. V was shortened by 5 bases and J by 0 bases, with 5 bases between the two germline ends. The V gene's germline CDR1 is GTSNPN and CDR2 SVGIG (reference sequence). CDR3 sequence reads: CAWGHSYEQYF. The CDR3 region has the DNA TGTGCCTGGGGGCACTCCTACGAGCAGTACTTC.

This clonotype was recorded only once. The V call is TRBV3-1, the J call TRBJ2-3; D is uncertain. Between the trimmed V and J ends, which lost 3 bases and 0 bases, there was a span of 10 bases. The CDR3 sequence is 15 residues long. Germline V CDR1 and CDR2: LGHDT, YNNKEL (reference sequence). The CDR3 nucleotides read TGTGCCAGCAGCCAGCGCCCAGCGAGCACAGATACGCAGTATTTT. Translating it yields CASSQRPASTDTQYF.

The genes are TRBV20-1 and TRBJ2-7; 9 bases align to TRBD1. Germline V lookup: CDR1 DFQATT, CDR2 SNEGSKA (reference sequence). V shed 4 bases and J 2 bases; nucleotides not matched to a gene: 6. This CDR3 spans 14 amino acids. CDR3 region: CSATLGQGPYEQYF. In DNA form, the CDR3 reads TGCAGTGCTACCTTGGGACAGGGCCCCTACGAGCAGTACTTC.

The sample holds many counts of this clonotype. The chain employs TRBV4-1 and TRBJ1-1; TRBD1 aligns across 7 bases. V was clipped by 2 bases and J by 4 bases; unmatched bases: 4. This CDR3 has 14 amino acids. Germline-derived CDR1 and CDR2 are MGHRA and YSYEKL. CDR3 protein: CASSQTAGGTEAFF. CDR3 coding DNA: TGCGCCAGCAGCCAAACCGCAGGGGGCACTGAAGCTTTCTTT.

This clonotype was found many times. The chain recombines TRBV20-1 with TRBJ2-3; the match to TRBD2 covers 11 bases. V lost 5 bases, J lost 1 base, and 5 bases stayed unmatched. This CDR3 spans 15 amino acids. The germline gives CDR1 DFQATT, CDR2 SNEGSKA (reference sequence). For the CDR3, the DNA is TGCAGTGCTGGTGGGACTAGCGGTCGCACAGATACGCAGTATTTT. Amino acid sequence: CSAGGTSGRTDTQYF.

This chain joins TRBV7-9 and TRBJ2-2; no definite D call. Trimming removed 11 bases at V and 5 bases at J, with 12 bases between. CDR1 and CDR2 (germline): SEHNR, FQNEAQ (reference sequence). The CDR3 has 12 residues. The CDR3 region is CAGRSGTGELFF. The CDR3 bases are TGTGCCGGGCGATCAGGAACCGGGGAGCTGTTTTTT. The variable domain in full, completed from reference TRBV7-9 and TRBJ2-2, reads DTGVSQNPRHKITKRGQNVTFRCDPISEHNRLYWYRQTLGQGPEFLTYFQNEAQLEKSRLLSDRFSAERPKGSFSTLEIQRTEQGDSAMYLCAGRSGTGELFFGEGSRLTVL.

J is TRBJ2-7 and V is TRBV5-6, with TRBD1 as a possible D gene (6 bases). V shed 0 bases and J shed 1 base, with 11 bases lying between them. This CDR3 is built from 15 residues. CDR1 SGHDT and CDR2 YYEEEE come from the germline V gene. The CDR3 loop reads CASSLDLGQSYEQYF. For the CDR3, the DNA is TGTGCCAGCAGCTTGGATCTAGGACAGTCCTACGAGCAGTACTTC.

The V gene is TRBV15, the J gene TRBJ2-3; D is tentatively TRBD1 or TRBD2 (5 bases each). Looked up from germline, CDR1 is LNHNV and CDR2 is YYDKDF (reference sequence). V was pared by 0 bases and J by 6 bases, with 10 bases between. This CDR3 spans 14 amino acids. CDR3 in amino acids: CATSRDVEGDTQYF. CDR3 nucleotides: TGTGCCACCAGCAGAGATGTCGAGGGGGATACGCAGTATTTT.

This clonotype was picked up many times. The CDR3 nucleotides are TGTGCCAGTAGCCTGTCCCGGGACAGGGCCCATGAGCAGTTCTTC. Amino acid sequence: CASSLSRDRAHEQFF. This chain uses TRBV19 with TRBJ2-1; 9 bases agree with TRBD1. The V gene end was trimmed by 6 bases and the J gene end by 8 bases; junction bases not matched to a gene: 11. Germline V gene sequence: CDR1 LNHDA, CDR2 SQIVND (reference sequence). The CDR3 loop spans 15 amino acids.

This clonotype appeared a few times. The chain combines TRBV12-3 or TRBV12-4 with TRBJ2-7, with D uncertain. The CDR3 consists of 14 residues. The V and J ends lost 3 bases and 3 bases respectively, with 12 bases between them. CDR3 bases: TGTGCCAGCAGTTTTTTGCGGAACAGCTACGAGCAGTACTTC. It is translated as CASSFLRNSYEQYF.

The J gene is TRBJ2-7, the V gene TRBV7-6, with 7 bases identical to TRBD1. CDR3 length: 17 amino acids. Germline CDR1 reads SGHVS; CDR2 reads FNYEAQ. J gave up 2 bases and V 4 bases, and 14 bases lay outside the gene matches. This CDR3 reads CASSSKTPGQQPYEQYF. As DNA, the CDR3 is TGTGCCAGCAGCTCTAAAACTCCGGGACAGCAACCCTACGAGCAGTACTTC.

The chain recombines TRBV25-1 with TRBJ1-1; 10 bases line up with TRBD1. The V gene end was trimmed by 6 bases and the J gene end by 11 bases; junction bases not matched to a gene: 9. CDR3 length: 13 amino acids. The germline gives CDR1 MGHDK, CDR2 SYGVNS. The CDR3 here is CASSPTGQGRAFF. The CDR3 coding sequence is TGTGCCAGCAGCCCTACGGGACAGGGGCGGGCTTTCTTT.

A few counts support this clonotype. The V call is TRBV6-2 or TRBV6-3, the J call TRBJ1-1, with TRBD1 matching 9 bases. This CDR3 has 12 residues. Germline-derived CDR1 and CDR2 are MNHEY and SVGEGT. Trimming at V came to 7 bases and at J to 10 bases, leaving 7 bases not matched to a gene. The CDR3 region is CASKDGQGPAFF. The CDR3 bases are TGTGCCAGCAAAGACGGACAGGGGCCAGCTTTCTTT.

This clonotype came up many times. This rearrangement joins TRBV21-1 to TRBJ2-5; the D segment call TRBD1 is taken from the table without a DNA check. TRBV21-1 is flagged as a pseudogene. The CDR3 length is 14 residues. The CDR3 loop is CASSMDRDQETQYF. CDR3 coding DNA: TGTGCCAGCAGCATGGACAGAGACCAAGAGACCCAGTACTTC.

This clonotype was counted only a few times. The rearrangement links TRBV29-1 to TRBJ1-1; the D is unclear. The CDR3 length is 12 residues. With 0 bases removed from V and 5 bases from J, the gap between germline ends came to 7 bases. Germline V lookup: CDR1 SQVTM, CDR2 ANQGSEA. CDR3 loop: CSVEDGGTEAFF. The CDR3 DNA sequence: TGCAGCGTTGAAGATGGAGGGACTGAAGCTTTCTTT.

This clonotype was picked up a small number of times. This chain connects TRBV4-1 to TRBJ2-4; 7 bases line up with TRBD1. CDR1 is MGHRA and CDR2 is YSYEKL in the germline V gene. The CDR3 extends over 15 amino acids. With 4 bases clipped from V and 1 base from J, the junction kept 4 bases outside the gene matches. The CDR3 coding sequence is TGCGCCAGCAGCCGTTCGACAGGGGCCAAAAACATTCAGTACTTC. Its translation: CASSRSTGAKNIQYF.

This clonotype was counted only a few times. This chain joins TRBV5-1 and TRBJ1-2; the D is unclear. The V gene's germline CDR1 is SGHRS and CDR2 YFSETQ. V shed 0 bases and J shed 3 bases, with 9 bases lying between them. The CDR3 consists of 14 residues. This chain's CDR3 is CASSLGTPDYGYTF. The DNA for the CDR3 is TGCGCCAGCAGCTTGGGGACGCCTGACTATGGCTACACCTTC.

The J gene is TRBJ2-7, the V gene TRBV28, with D possibly being TRBD1 (9 bases). The V end was cut by 6 bases, the J end by 4 bases, with 19 bases between. Germline assignment: CDR1 MDHEN and CDR2 SYDVKM. The CDR3 spans 15 residues. CDR3 sequence (DNA): TGTGCCAGCAGCCCCACAGGGGGCGGGAGGTACGAGCAGTACTTC. It translates to CASSPTGGGRYEQYF.

The sample holds a few counts of this clonotype. In DNA, the CDR3 is TGTGCCAGCAGCTTCCACGGGAGCGTCAATGAGCAGTTCTTC. Protein product: CASSFHGSVNEQFF. The V call is TRBV7-2, the J call TRBJ2-1; TRBD2 might be the D (6 bases). The CDR3 has 14 residues. The germline V gene encodes CDR1 SGHTA and CDR2 FQGNSA. V was shortened by 3 bases and J by 6 bases, with 12 bases between the two germline ends. The full variable domain, completed using reference TRBV7-2 and TRBJ2-1, is GAGVSQSPSNKVTEKGKDVELRCDPISGHTALYWYRQSLGQGLEFLIYFQGNSAPDKSGLPSDRFSAERTGGSVSTLTIQRTQQEDSAVYLCASSFHGSVNEQFFGPGTRLTVL.

This rearrangement joins TRBV12-3 or TRBV12-4 to TRBJ2-3; D remains ambiguous. V shed 5 bases and J shed 5 bases, with 14 bases lying between them. The length of the CDR3 is 14 residues. CDR3 amino acids: CASSPPIVGDTQYF. The CDR3 DNA reads as TGTGCCAGCAGTCCCCCGATAGTGGGAGATACGCAGTATTTT.

There are many counts of this clonotype. The rearrangement uses TRBV12-3 or TRBV12-4 and TRBJ2-1, with a weak D call TRBD1 (6 bases). The CDR3 spans 16 residues. V gave up 5 bases and J gave up 3 bases, with 17 bases separating them. CDR3 in DNA: TGTGCCAGCAGTCTTAGAGGGGGACCTATCTACAATGAGCAGTTCTTC. Its translation is CASSLRGGPIYNEQFF.

This clonotype was counted at least ten times. J is TRBJ2-2 and V is TRBV7-2; no reliable D call. Trimming stripped 5 bases from V and 5 bases from J, with 9 bases between. Germline values: CDR1 SGHTA, CDR2 FQGNSA. The CDR3 is 13 residues long. The CDR3 region has the DNA TGTGCCAGCAGCCCCGGGCCTACCGGGGAGCTGTTTTTT. Encoded protein: CASSPGPTGELFF.

This clonotype was recorded a few times. This rearrangement joins TRBV5-1 to TRBJ1-2; no clear D gene. V lost 2 bases and J 6 bases, leaving 11 bases between the germline ends. The CDR3 spans 13 residues. CDR1 and CDR2 (germline): SGHRS, YFSETQ. CDR3 sequence reads: CASSFGQDDGYTF. The CDR3 coding sequence is TGCGCCAGCAGCTTCGGCCAGGACGATGGCTACACCTTC.

The chain carries TRBV12-3 or TRBV12-4 and TRBJ1-3; possibly TRBD1 for D (5 bases). The V and J ends lost 3 bases and 7 bases respectively, with 13 bases between them. This CDR3 comprises 14 residues. CDR3 DNA: TGTGCCAGCAGTTTTGGGGCGGTTGAGAACACCATATATTTT. Translating gives CASSFGAVENTIYF.

This clonotype was recorded many times. The chain has TRBV20-1 and TRBJ1-2; 7 bases map to TRBD1. This CDR3 contains 13 residues. V lost 5 bases to trimming and J lost 3 bases; unmatched junction nucleotides: 6. Germline-derived CDR1 and CDR2 are DFQATT and SNEGSKA (reference sequence). Here the CDR3 reads CSASTGDYYGYTF. The CDR3 coding sequence is TGCAGTGCTTCTACAGGGGACTACTATGGCTACACCTTC.

This clonotype was detected only a few times. The V gene is TRBV5-6, the J gene TRBJ2-2; D might be TRBD1 (6 bases). The germline V and J ends were trimmed by 1 base and 3 bases, with 13 bases remaining between them. CDR1 and CDR2 from the germline V gene are SGHDT and YYEEEE. This CDR3 region has 16 residues. The CDR3 here is CASSLTGTPYTGELFF. The CDR3 DNA follows: TGTGCCAGCAGCTTGACCGGGACACCATACACCGGGGAGCTGTTTTTT.

This clonotype was observed many times. The chain employs TRBV7-2 and TRBJ2-3; 8 nucleotides align to TRBD2. J lost 5 bases, V lost 5 bases, and 18 bases had no gene match. The CDR3 runs to 18 residues. The V gene's germline CDR1 is SGHTA and CDR2 FQGNSA. CDR3 bases: TGTGCCAGCAGCCCTTTGTGGGGTAGCGGGGCCCTTCGAGATACGCAGTATTTT. Its protein is CASSPLWGSGALRDTQYF. Full variable domain (remainder filled in from reference TRBV7-2 and TRBJ2-3): GAGVSQSPSNKVTEKGKDVELRCDPISGHTALYWYRQSLGQGLEFLIYFQGNSAPDKSGLPSDRFSAERTGGSVSTLTIQRTQQEDSAVYLCASSPLWGSGALRDTQYFGPGTRLTVL.

The chain uses TRBV7-2 and TRBJ2-7, with TRBD1 as a possible D gene (6 bases). This CDR3 spans 13 amino acids. The V and J ends lost 5 bases and 1 base respectively, with 9 bases between them. Germline-derived CDR1 and CDR2 are SGHTA and FQGNSA. The CDR3 loop is CASSRDRSYEQYF. CDR3 in DNA: TGTGCCAGCAGCAGAGACAGGTCCTACGAGCAGTACTTC.

The chain joins TRBV4-1 to TRBJ2-4; 8 nucleotides match TRBD1. The junction had 3 bases not matched to a gene; V was cut back by 0 bases and J by 8 bases. The germline CDR1 and CDR2 sequences are MGHRA and YSYEKL. The CDR3 loop spans 14 amino acids. CDR3 sequence (DNA): TGCGCCAGCAGCCAAGATCTACAGGGGGACATTCAGTACTTC. Translation gives CASSQDLQGDIQYF.

This chain connects TRBV6-4 to TRBJ1-4; TRBD1 aligns across 8 bases. This CDR3 contains 15 residues. Germline V gene lookup returns CDR1 MRHNA and CDR2 SNTAGT. The V segment lost 4 bases and the J segment 1 base; nucleotides outside the gene matches: 2. The CDR3 DNA reads TGTGCCAGCAGTGGGGGACAGGAAACTAATGAAAAACTGTTTTTT. Translation gives CASSGGQETNEKLFF.

This clonotype was picked up a small number of times. The chain joins TRBV29-1 to TRBJ2-1; no reliable D call. V gave up 4 bases and J gave up 0 bases, with 10 bases separating them. Germline CDR1 and CDR2: SQVTM and ANQGSEA. The CDR3 length is 14 residues. For the CDR3, the DNA is TGCAGCGTTGCTTACATTAGCTCCTACAATGAGCAGTTCTTC. Encoded protein: CSVAYISSYNEQFF.